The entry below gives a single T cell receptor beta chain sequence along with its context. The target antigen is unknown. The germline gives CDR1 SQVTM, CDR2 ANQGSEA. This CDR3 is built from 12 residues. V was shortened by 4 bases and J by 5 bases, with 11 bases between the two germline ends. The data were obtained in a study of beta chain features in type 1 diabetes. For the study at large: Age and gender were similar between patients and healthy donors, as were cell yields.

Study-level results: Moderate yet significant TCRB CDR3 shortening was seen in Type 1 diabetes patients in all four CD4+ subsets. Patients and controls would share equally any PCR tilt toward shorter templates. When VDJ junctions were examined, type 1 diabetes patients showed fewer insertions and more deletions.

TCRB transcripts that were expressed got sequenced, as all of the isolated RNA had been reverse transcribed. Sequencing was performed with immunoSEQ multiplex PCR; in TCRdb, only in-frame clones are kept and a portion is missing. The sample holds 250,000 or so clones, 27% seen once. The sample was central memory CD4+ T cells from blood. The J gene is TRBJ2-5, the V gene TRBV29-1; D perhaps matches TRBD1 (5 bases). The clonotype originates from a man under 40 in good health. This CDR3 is CSVVSGAETQYF. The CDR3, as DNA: TGCAGCGTTGTATCTGGGGCTGAGACCCAGTACTTC.